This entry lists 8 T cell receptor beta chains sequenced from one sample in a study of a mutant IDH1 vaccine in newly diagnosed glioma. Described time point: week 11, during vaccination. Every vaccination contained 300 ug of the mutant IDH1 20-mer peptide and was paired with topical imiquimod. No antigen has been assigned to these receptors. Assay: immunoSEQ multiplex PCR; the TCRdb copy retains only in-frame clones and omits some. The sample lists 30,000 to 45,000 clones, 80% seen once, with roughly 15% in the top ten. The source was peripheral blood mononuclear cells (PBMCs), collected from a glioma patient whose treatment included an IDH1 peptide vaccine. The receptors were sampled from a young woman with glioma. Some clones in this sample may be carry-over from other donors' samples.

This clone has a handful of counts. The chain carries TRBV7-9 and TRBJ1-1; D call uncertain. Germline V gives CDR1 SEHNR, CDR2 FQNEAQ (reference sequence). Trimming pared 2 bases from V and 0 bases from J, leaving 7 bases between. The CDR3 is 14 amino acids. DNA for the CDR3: TGTGCCAGCAGCTTAAAACAGATGAACACTGAAGCTTTCTTT. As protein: CASSLKQMNTEAFF. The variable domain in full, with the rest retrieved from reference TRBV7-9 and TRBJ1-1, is DTGVSQNPRHKITKRGQNVTFRCDPISEHNRLYWYRQTLGQGPEFLTYFQNEAQLEKSRLLSDRFSAERPKGSFSTLEIQRTEQGDSAMYLCASSLKQMNTEAFFGQGTRLTVV.

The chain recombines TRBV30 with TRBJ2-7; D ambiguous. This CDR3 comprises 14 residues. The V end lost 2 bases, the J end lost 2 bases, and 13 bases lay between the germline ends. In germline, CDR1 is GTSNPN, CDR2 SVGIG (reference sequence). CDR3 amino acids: CAWSYGSLTYEQYF. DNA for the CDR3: TGTGCCTGGAGTTACGGAAGTCTAACCTACGAGCAGTACTTC.

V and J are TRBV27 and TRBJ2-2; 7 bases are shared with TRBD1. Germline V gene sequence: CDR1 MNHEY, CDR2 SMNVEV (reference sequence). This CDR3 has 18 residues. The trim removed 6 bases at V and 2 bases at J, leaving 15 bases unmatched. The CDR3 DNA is TGTGCCAGCAGACCGGACAGGAGGAGGTCTTCTAACACCGGGGAGCTGTTTTTT. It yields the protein CASRPDRRRSSNTGELFF.

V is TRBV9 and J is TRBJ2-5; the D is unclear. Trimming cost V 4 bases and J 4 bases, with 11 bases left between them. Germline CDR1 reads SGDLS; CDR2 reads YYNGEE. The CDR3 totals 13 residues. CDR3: CASSPLRRETQYF. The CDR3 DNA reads TGTGCCAGCAGCCCACTCAGGCGAGAGACCCAGTACTTC.

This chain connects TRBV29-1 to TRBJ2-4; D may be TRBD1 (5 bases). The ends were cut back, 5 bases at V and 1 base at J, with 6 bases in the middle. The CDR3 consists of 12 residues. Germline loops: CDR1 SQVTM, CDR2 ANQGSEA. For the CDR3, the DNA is TGCAGCGTTACAGGCGCCAAAAACATTCAGTACTTC. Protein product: CSVTGAKNIQYF.

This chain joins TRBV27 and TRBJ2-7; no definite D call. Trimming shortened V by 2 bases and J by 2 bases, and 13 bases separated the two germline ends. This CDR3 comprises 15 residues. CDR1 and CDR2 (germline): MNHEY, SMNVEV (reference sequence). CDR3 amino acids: CASSLGSSYTYEQYF. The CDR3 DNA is TGTGCCAGCAGTTTAGGCAGCTCCTACACCTACGAGCAGTACTTC.

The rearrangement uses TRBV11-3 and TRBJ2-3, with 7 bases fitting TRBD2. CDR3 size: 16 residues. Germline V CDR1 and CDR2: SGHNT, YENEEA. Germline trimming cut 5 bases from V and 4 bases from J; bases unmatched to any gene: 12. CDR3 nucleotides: TGTGCCAGCAGCCCAACGGGAGGTTGGGTCGCAGATACGCAGTATTTT. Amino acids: CASSPTGGWVADTQYF. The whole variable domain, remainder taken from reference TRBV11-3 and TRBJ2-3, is EAGVVQSPRYKIIEKKQPVAFWCNPISGHNTLYWYLQNLGQGPELLIRYENEEAVDDSQLPKDRFSAERLKGVDSTLKIQPAELGDSAVYLCASSPTGGWVADTQYFGPGTRLTVL.

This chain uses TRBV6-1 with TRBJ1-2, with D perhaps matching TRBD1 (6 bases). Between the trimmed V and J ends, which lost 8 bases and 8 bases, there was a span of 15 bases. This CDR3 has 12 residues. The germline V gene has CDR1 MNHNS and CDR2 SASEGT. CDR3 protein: CASWHREAGYTF. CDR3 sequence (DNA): TGTGCCAGCTGGCACAGGGAGGCCGGCTACACCTTC.